Judged by abundance, the clone carrying this T cell receptor (beta chain) is large. Its specificity is unknown. Study-wide points: Roughly 13% of tumor Treg sequences matched naive CD4+ cells. Tumor Tregs overlapped most with tumor, then blood, naive CD4+ cells. The TCR gene usage of tumor memory CD4+ T cells clustered together with blood and lymph node memory CD4+ cells and with lymph node naive CD4+ cells.

CDR3 length: 11 residues. With 6 bases removed from V and 9 bases from J, the gap between germline ends came to 11 bases. Cells sorted as Tregs were CD4+, CD25+ and CD127-/low. Amplification of TRBV12-4/TRBJ1-2 clonotypes used adaptor-ligated barcode primers. TCRdb redid the calling of the multiplex PCR reads with MiXCR, one entry per CDR3 protein. The sample has some 1,300 distinct CDR3 sequences, roughly 20% seen once. J is TRBJ1-2 and V is TRBV12-3 or TRBV12-4, with a possible D match to TRBD1 (6 bases). Material for sequencing was Tregs sorted from blood. The receptor was derived from a female donor with breast cancer. The CDR3 region is CASSYRASYTF. DNA of the CDR3: TGTGCCAGCAGCTACAGGGCGAGCTACACCTTC.